This T cell receptor beta chain is drawn from a study of response to subunit inactivated influenza vaccine. As to this clonotype: Its antigen is not known.

Regarding the study as a whole: There was a suggestion from the authors that each seasonal influenza vaccination recruits few new T cells.

CDR3 length: 17 amino acids. V lost 5 bases to trimming and J lost 0 bases; unmatched junction nucleotides: 9. The V gene's germline CDR1 is WNHNN and CDR2 SYGVQD (reference sequence). TCRdb ran MiXCR on the RT-PCR reads and lists one entry per CDR3 protein. The sample lists approximately 680,000 distinct CDR3 sequences; 15% to 19% were seen once. The chain employs TRBV10-1 and TRBJ2-7, with TRBD2 matching over 11 bases. The sequencing here drew on PBMCs from blood, taken 11 to 12 days after vaccination. The sequence derives from a man aged 45-65 years who received an inactivated influenza vaccine. CDR3 amino acids: CASSPASGGRTSYEQYF. The CDR3, as DNA: TGCGCCAGCAGTCCGGCTAGCGGGGGGCGAACCTCCTACGAGCAGTACTTC.